The 15 T cell receptor beta chains below all came from one sample that was sequenced in a study of blood T cell repertoires in COVID-19. Produced via immunoSEQ multiplex PCR; TCRdb's table is partial and in-frame only. The table lists 150,000 to 200,000 clones, more than 80% of them singletons. Sequencing input: PBMCs or T cells enriched from blood (not recorded which). The receptors come from a woman under 30 who had recovered from COVID-19.

This chain links TRBV25-1 with TRBJ2-1, with D possibly being TRBD1 (6 bases). Germline V gives CDR1 MGHDK, CDR2 SYGVNS. Trimming took off 4 bases at V and 3 bases at J, with 13 bases between the two ends. The CDR3 is 15 residues long. The CDR3 sequence: CASSAWGHFYNEQFF. In DNA, the CDR3 is TGTGCCAGCAGTGCTTGGGGACACTTCTACAATGAGCAGTTCTTC. Combining the CDR3 with reference TRBV25-1 and TRBJ2-1 gives the whole variable domain EADIYQTPRYLVIGTGKKITLECSQTMGHDKMYWYQQDPGMELHLIHYSYGVNSTEKGDLSSESTVSRIRTEHFPLTLESARPSHTSQYLCASSAWGHFYNEQFFGPGTRLTVL.

Only a few counts were recorded for this clone. The CDR3 DNA sequence: TGTGCCAGCAGCTCCCGACAGGGAGCGGACTATGGCTACACCTTC. Its protein is CASSSRQGADYGYTF. V gene TRBV9 combines with J gene TRBJ1-2, with 7 bases aligning to TRBD1. The length of the CDR3 is 15 residues. V dropped 4 bases and J dropped 3; count of bases not matched to a gene: 9. Germline V gives CDR1 SGDLS, CDR2 YYNGEE.

The chain links TRBV7-9 to TRBJ2-7, with D perhaps matching TRBD2 (6 bases). Germline-derived CDR1 and CDR2 are SEHNR and FQNEAQ (reference sequence). The germline V and J ends were trimmed by 4 bases and 3 bases, with 13 bases remaining between them. This CDR3 is 14 amino acids long. The CDR3, as DNA: TGTGCCAGCAGCTCTCCGGGACTCGACTACGAGCAGTACTTC. Protein: CASSSPGLDYEQYF.

The J gene is TRBJ1-6, the V gene TRBV9; no definite D call. Trimming shortened V by 0 bases and J by 7 bases, and 11 bases separated the two germline ends. The CDR3 covers 15 residues. CDR1 and CDR2 from the germline V gene are SGDLS and YYNGEE. The DNA of the CDR3 is TGTGCCAGCAGCGTAGCCGGGGTGGGCAATTCACCCCTCCACTTT. It specifies CASSVAGVGNSPLHF.

This clone was seen only a few times. This rearrangement joins TRBV7-9 to TRBJ2-4; TRBD1 matches at 7 bases. Germline V gives CDR1 SEHNR, CDR2 FQNEAQ (reference sequence). Trimming cost V 4 bases and J 0 bases; bases outside gene matches: 6. The CDR3 is 16 amino acids. The CDR3 sequence: CASSSTQGRAKNIQYF. The CDR3 DNA reads as TGTGCCAGCAGCTCGACACAGGGGAGAGCCAAAAACATTCAGTACTTC.

J is TRBJ2-7 and V is TRBV27, with 8 bases that match TRBD1. CDR1 is MNHEY and CDR2 is SMNVEV in the germline V gene (reference sequence). This CDR3 spans 15 amino acids. The V segment lost 6 bases and the J segment 4 bases; nucleotides outside the gene matches: 11. The CDR3 nucleotides read TGTGCCAGCAGCAACAGGGGGTATTCAATTTACGAGCAGTACTTC. Translation: CASSNRGYSIYEQYF.

The V call is TRBV10-3, the J call TRBJ2-6, with 8 bases that match TRBD1. Germline V gene sequence: CDR1 ENHRY, CDR2 SYGVKD. The CDR3 sequence is 16 residues long. With 4 bases clipped from V and 0 bases from J, the junction kept 2 bases outside the gene matches. CDR3 in amino acids: CAISGTGPSGANVLTF. For the CDR3, the DNA is TGTGCCATCAGTGGGACAGGGCCCTCTGGGGCCAACGTCCTGACTTTC.

The genes are TRBV19 and TRBJ1-1; possible D gene TRBD1, 6 bases. Trimming pared 1 base from V and 11 bases from J, leaving 20 bases between. The CDR3 extends over 15 amino acids. Germline assignment: CDR1 LNHDA and CDR2 SQIVND (reference sequence). CDR3 region: CASSIVTGGVIMAFF. CDR3 in DNA: TGTGCCAGTAGTATAGTGACAGGAGGAGTAATAATGGCTTTCTTT.

The genes are TRBV4-1 and TRBJ2-1; weak D call: TRBD2 (6 bases). CDR1 and CDR2 (germline): MGHRA, YSYEKL. The CDR3 has 16 amino acids. V was cut by 0 bases and J by 5 bases, with 14 bases left in between. CDR3 protein: CASSQDGVAVDNEQFF. The CDR3 DNA follows: TGCGCCAGCAGCCAAGATGGGGTAGCGGTAGACAATGAGCAGTTCTTC.

The chain recombines TRBV3-1 (or the pseudogene TRBV3-2) with TRBJ1-2, with D possibly TRBD1 on 6 matching bases. Germline V CDR1 and CDR2: LGHDT, YNNKEL (reference sequence). The CDR3 totals 15 residues. Deletions cut 0 bases from V and 4 bases from J, with 12 bases between. The CDR3 nucleotides read TGTGCCAGCAGCCAAGATACAGGGTCAGGCTATGGCTACACCTTC. Amino acids: CASSQDTGSGYGYTF.

The chain links TRBV7-2 to TRBJ1-2; unclear D gene. The CDR3 covers 15 residues. CDR1 is SGHTA and CDR2 is FQGNSA in the germline V gene. The V and J ends lost 5 bases and 2 bases respectively, with 15 bases between them. CDR3 DNA sequence: TGTGCCAGCAGCCCCCGTGGATGGGAGAACTATGGCTACACCTTC. Its protein product is CASSPRGWENYGYTF.

The chain carries TRBV18 and TRBJ2-7; 7 nucleotides line up with TRBD2. The V segment lost 3 bases and the J segment 6 bases; nucleotides outside the gene matches: 8. Germline CDR1 is KGHSH and CDR2 is LQKENI. This CDR3 is built from 14 residues. Here the CDR3 DNA reads TGTGCCAGCTCACCCGGGGGGAGTCAAGTCGAGCAGTACTTC. It translates to CASSPGGSQVEQYF.

J is TRBJ1-2 and V is TRBV19, with D possibly TRBD1 on 6 matching bases. This CDR3 has 15 residues. CDR1 is LNHDA, CDR2 SQIVND, per germline (reference sequence). V was cut by 6 bases and J by 7 bases, with 21 bases left in between. The CDR3 reads CASSSAGDEISGYTF. The DNA for the CDR3 is TGTGCCAGTAGCTCCGCAGGGGACGAGATCAGTGGCTACACCTTC.

The J gene is TRBJ1-6, the V gene TRBV4-2; the match to TRBD1 covers 9 bases. Per germline, CDR1 LGHNA and CDR2 YNFKEQ. Germline trimming cut 3 bases from V and 11 bases from J; bases unmatched to any gene: 14. This CDR3 is built from 17 residues. The CDR3: CASSQALYGDRVAPLHF. The DNA of the CDR3 is TGTGCCAGCAGCCAGGCGCTATATGGGGACAGGGTTGCACCCCTCCACTTT.

J is TRBJ2-1 and V is TRBV30; maybe TRBD2 (6 bases). Germline V gives CDR1 GTSNPN, CDR2 SVGIG (reference sequence). The CDR3 is 11 residues long. V dropped 4 bases and J dropped 12 bases, with 13 bases sitting between them. In nucleotides, the CDR3 is TGTGCCTGGAATGGGGGGTACGTGCAGTTCTTC. As protein: CAWNGGYVQFF. The variable domain in full, completed from reference TRBV30 and TRBJ2-1, reads SQTIHQWPATLVQPVGSPLSLECTVEGTSNPNLYWYRQAAGRGLQLLFYSVGIGQISSEVPQNLSASRPQDRQFILSSKKLLLSDSGFYLCAWNGGYVQFFGPGTRLTVL.